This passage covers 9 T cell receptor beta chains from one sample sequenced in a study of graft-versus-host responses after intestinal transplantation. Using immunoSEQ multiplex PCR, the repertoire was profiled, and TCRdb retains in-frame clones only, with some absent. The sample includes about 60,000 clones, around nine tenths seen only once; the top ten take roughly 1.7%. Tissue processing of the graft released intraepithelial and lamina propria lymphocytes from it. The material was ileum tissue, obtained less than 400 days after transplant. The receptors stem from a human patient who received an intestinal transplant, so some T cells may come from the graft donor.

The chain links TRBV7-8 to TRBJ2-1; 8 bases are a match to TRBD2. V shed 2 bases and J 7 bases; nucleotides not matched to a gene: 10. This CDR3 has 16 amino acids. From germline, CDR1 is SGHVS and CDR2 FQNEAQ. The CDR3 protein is CASSLKAGVYKNEQFF. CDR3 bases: TGTGCCAGCAGCTTAAAAGCGGGAGTATATAAGAATGAGCAGTTCTTC.

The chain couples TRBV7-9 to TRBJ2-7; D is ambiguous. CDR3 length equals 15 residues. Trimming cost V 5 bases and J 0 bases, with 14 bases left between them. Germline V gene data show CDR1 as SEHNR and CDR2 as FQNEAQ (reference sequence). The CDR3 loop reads CASSTSGLSSYEQYF. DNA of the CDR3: TGTGCCAGCAGCACCTCGGGCCTAAGCTCCTACGAGCAGTACTTC.

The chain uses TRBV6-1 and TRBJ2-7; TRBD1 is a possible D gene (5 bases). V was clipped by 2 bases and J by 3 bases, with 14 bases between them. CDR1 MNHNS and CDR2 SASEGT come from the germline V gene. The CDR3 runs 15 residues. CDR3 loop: CASSERGFSIYEQYF. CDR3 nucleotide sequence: TGTGCCAGCAGTGAAAGGGGCTTCTCCATCTACGAGCAGTACTTC.

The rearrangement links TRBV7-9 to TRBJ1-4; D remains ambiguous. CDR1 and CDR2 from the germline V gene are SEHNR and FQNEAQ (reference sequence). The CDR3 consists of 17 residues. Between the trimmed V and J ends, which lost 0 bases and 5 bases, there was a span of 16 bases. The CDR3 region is CASSLALSSALNEKLFF. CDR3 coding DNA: TGTGCCAGCAGCTTAGCGCTAAGTTCAGCCTTAAATGAAAAACTGTTTTTT.

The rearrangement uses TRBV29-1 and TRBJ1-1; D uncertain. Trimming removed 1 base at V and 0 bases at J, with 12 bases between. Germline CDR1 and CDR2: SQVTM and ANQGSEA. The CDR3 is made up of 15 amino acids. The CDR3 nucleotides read TGCAGCGTTGAAGTGGGGTCGACTGTGAACACTGAAGCTTTCTTT. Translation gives CSVEVGSTVNTEAFF.

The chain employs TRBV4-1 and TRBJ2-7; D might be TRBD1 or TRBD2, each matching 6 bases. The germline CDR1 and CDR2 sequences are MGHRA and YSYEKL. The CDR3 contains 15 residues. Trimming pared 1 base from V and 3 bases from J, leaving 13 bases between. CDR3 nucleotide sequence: TGCGCCAGCAGCCAAGTGGGGGGCTTCGACTACGAGCAGTACTTC. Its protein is CASSQVGGFDYEQYF.

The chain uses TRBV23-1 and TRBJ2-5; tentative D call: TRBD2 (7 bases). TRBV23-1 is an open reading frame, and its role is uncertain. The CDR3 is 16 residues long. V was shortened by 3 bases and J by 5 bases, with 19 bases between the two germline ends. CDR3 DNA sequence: TGCGCCAGCAGTCACCTCCCGAGGGGGGGCTTGGAGACCCAGTACTTC. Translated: CASSHLPRGGLETQYF.

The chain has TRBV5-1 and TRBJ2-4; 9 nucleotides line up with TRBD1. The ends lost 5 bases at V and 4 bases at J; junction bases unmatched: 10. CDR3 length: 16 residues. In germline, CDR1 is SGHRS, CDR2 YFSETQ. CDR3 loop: CASRGQGIRAKNIQYF. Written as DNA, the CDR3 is TGCGCCAGCAGGGGACAGGGAATAAGGGCAAAAAACATTCAGTACTTC.

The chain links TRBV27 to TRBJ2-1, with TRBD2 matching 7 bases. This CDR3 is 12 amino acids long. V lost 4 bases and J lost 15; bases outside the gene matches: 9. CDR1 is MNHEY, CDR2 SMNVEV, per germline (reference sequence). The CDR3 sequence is CASSSGTTPAFF. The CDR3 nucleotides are TGTGCCAGCAGTTCCGGGACTACCCCCGCGTTCTTC.